There are a few counts of the clone carrying this T cell receptor beta chain. Its antigen is currently unknown. The CDR3 consists of 13 residues. After removal of 5 bases from V and 5 bases from J, the junction contained 4 bases not matched to a gene. Per the germline V gene, CDR1 is KGHSH and CDR2 is LQKENI. Sequencing libraries for TCR beta were prepared with iRepertoire HTBI primers and Arm-PCR of CDR3 regions. A single record per CDR3 protein comes from TCRdb applying MiXCR to the multiplex PCR reads. Here the sample spans hundreds of thousands of distinct CDR3 sequences, about 15% being singletons. The time point here: newly diagnosed GD, antithyroid drugs for less than 3 months. RNA isolated from PBMCs was used to make the TCR library. The entry originates in a study of regulatory T cells in long-lasting Graves disease. Findings and caveats of the study: Patients with persistent Graves' had lower TCR diversity than newly diagnosed patients. It was in persistent disease that TRBV28, TRBJ1-2 and TRBJ2-5 were favored.

The sample was also linked to a second study, of T cells in Graves' hyperthyroidism and ophthalmopathy.

The TCR sequence derives from a woman aged 25 to 45 with Graves disease. The chain uses TRBV18 and TRBJ2-5, with 8 bases that match TRBD2. The source material was peripheral blood mononuclear cells (PBMCs), sampled at new diagnosis, from a patient treated with antithyroid drugs. CDR3 DNA sequence: TGTGCCAGCTCAGCCGGGACTAGGGAGACCCAGTACTTC. Protein: CASSAGTRETQYF. The full variable domain, its missing parts supplied by reference TRBV18 and TRBJ2-5, is NAGVMQNPRHLVRRRGQEARLRCSPMKGHSHVYWYRQLPEEGLKFMVYLQKENIIDESGMPKERFSAEFPKEGPSILRIQQVVRGDSAAYFCASSAGTRETQYFGPGTRLLVL.